This T cell receptor (beta chain) comes out of a study of human T cells and chemical hapten exposure. Time point in this sample: pre-sensitization, week 0. The treatment is: therapeutic diphenylcyclopropenone sensitization with weekly scalp DPC. The V end lost 0 bases, the J end lost 6 bases, and 3 bases lay between the germline ends. CDR3 length equals 12 residues. Germline CDR1 reads MGHRA; CDR2 reads YSYEKL. This clonotype was picked up a small number of times. TCRdb re-called the RACE reads with MiXCR, one entry per CDR3 protein. The sample holds 150,000 to 200,000 distinct CDR3 sequences; 30% are singletons and the top ten take less than 3%.

Specimen: whole blood, collected in connection with sensitization to the hapten diphenylcyclopropenone (DPC). The chain recombines TRBV4-1 with TRBJ2-1; D not certain. The receptor comes from a woman in her 30s with alopecia areata. Some clones in this sample may be carry-over from other donors' samples. CDR3 region: CASSQESNEQFF. CDR3 bases: TGCGCCAGCAGCCAAGAATCCAATGAGCAGTTCTTC.